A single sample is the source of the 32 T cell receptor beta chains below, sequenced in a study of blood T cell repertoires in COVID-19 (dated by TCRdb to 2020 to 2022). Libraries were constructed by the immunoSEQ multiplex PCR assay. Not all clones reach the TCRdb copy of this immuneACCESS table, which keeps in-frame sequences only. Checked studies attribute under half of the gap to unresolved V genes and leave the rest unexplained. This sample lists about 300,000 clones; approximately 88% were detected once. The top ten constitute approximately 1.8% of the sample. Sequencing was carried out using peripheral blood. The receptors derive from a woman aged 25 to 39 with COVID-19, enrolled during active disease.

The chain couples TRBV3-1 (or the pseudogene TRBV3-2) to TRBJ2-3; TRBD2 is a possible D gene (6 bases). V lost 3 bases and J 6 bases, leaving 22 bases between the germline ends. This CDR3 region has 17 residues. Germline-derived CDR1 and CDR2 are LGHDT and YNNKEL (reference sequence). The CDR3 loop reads CASSHLRESGFIDTQYF. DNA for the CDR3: TGTGCCAGCAGCCATTTGCGGGAATCCGGCTTCATTGATACGCAGTATTTT.

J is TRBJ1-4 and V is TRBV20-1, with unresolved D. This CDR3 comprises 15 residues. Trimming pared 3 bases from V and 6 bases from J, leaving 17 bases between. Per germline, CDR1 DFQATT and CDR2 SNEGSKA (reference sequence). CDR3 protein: CSASWSGGWDEKLFF. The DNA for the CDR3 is TGCAGTGCTAGTTGGTCGGGAGGATGGGATGAAAAACTGTTTTTT.

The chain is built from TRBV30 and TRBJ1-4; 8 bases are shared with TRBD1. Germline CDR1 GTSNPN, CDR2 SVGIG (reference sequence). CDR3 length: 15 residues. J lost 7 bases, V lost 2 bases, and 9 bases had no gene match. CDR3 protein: CAWSPRQGISEKLFF. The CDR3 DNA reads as TGTGCCTGGAGTCCCCGACAGGGGATAAGTGAAAAACTGTTTTTT.

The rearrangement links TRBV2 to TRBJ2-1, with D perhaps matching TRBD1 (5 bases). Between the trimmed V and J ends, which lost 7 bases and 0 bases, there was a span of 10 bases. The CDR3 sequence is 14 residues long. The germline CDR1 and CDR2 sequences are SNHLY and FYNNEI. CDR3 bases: TGTGCCAGCACGACAGTAAGCTCCTACAATGAGCAGTTCTTC. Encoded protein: CASTTVSSYNEQFF.

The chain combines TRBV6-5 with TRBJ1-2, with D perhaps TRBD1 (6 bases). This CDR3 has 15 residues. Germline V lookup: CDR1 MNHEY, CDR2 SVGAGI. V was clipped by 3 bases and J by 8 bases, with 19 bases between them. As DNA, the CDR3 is TGTGCCAGCAGTTATCGGCTCGGGGGGGCGGCAGGCTACACCTTC. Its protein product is CASSYRLGGAAGYTF.

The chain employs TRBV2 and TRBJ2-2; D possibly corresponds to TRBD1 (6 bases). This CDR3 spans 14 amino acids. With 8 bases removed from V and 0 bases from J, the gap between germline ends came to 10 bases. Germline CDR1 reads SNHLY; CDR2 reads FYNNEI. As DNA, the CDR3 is TGTGCCAGCCGGGACAAGACGAACACCGGGGAGCTGTTTTTT. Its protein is CASRDKTNTGELFF. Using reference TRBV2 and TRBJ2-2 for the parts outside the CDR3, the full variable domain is EPEVTQTPSHQVTQMGQEVILRCVPISNHLYFYWYRQILGQKVEFLVSFYNNEISEKSEIFDDQFSVERPDGSNFTLKIRSTKLEDSAMYFCASRDKTNTGELFFGEGSRLTVL.

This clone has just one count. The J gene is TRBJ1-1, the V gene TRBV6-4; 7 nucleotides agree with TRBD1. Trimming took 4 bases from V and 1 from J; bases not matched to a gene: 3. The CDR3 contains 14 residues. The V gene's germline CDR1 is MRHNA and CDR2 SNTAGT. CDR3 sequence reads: CASSAHRGNTEAFF. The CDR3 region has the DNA TGTGCCAGCAGTGCCCACAGGGGGAACACTGAAGCTTTCTTT.

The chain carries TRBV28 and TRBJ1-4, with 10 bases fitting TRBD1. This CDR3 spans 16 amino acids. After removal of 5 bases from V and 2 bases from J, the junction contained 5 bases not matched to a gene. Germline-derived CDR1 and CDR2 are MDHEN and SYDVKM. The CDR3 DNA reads TGTGCCAGCAGTCCAGACAGGGGGCGGACTAATGAAAAACTGTTTTTT. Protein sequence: CASSPDRGRTNEKLFF.

The CDR3 sequence is CASSLTGGDQPQHF. The CDR3 DNA follows: TGTGCCAGCAGCTTAACAGGGGGGGATCAGCCCCAGCATTTT. This sequence joins TRBV6-5 and TRBJ1-5, with 8 bases identical to TRBD1. From germline, CDR1 is MNHEY and CDR2 SVGAGI. Trimming at V came to 6 bases and at J to 5 bases, leaving 6 bases not matched to a gene. This CDR3 comprises 14 residues.

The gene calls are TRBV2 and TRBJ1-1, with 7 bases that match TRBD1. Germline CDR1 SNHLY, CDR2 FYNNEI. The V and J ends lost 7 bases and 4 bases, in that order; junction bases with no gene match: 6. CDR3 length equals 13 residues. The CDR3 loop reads CASIMTGSTEAFF. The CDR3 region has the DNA TGTGCCAGCATTATGACAGGGTCCACTGAAGCTTTCTTT.

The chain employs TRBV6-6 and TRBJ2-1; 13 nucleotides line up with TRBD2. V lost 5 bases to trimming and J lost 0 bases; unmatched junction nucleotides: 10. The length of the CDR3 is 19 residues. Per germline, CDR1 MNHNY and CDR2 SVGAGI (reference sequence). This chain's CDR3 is CASSPPTSGGPSSYNEQFF. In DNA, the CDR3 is TGTGCCAGCAGTCCCCCGACTAGCGGGGGGCCCAGCTCCTACAATGAGCAGTTCTTC.

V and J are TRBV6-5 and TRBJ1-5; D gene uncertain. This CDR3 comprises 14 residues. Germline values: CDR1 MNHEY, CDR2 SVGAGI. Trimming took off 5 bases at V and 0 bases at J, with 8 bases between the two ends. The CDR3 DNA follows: TGTGCCAGCAGTCCGGTTAATAGCAATCAGCCCCAGCATTTT. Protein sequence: CASSPVNSNQPQHF.

As DNA, the CDR3 is TGCGCCAGCAGCCCCGGGGGCGGGGGGTCAAACACCGGGGAGCTGTTTTTT. Its protein is CASSPGGGGSNTGELFF. The chain carries TRBV4-1 and TRBJ2-2, with TRBD2 matching over 8 bases. Looked up from germline, CDR1 is MGHRA and CDR2 is YSYEKL. Losses at the gene ends were 4 bases for V and 2 bases for J; bases not matched to a gene: 9. The CDR3 is 17 amino acids.

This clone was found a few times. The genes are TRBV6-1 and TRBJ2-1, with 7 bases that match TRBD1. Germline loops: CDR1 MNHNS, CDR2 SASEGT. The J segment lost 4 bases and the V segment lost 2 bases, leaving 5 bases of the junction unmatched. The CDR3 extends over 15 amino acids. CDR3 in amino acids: CASSEWQGEYNEQFF. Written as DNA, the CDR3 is TGTGCCAGCAGTGAATGGCAGGGGGAATACAATGAGCAGTTCTTC.

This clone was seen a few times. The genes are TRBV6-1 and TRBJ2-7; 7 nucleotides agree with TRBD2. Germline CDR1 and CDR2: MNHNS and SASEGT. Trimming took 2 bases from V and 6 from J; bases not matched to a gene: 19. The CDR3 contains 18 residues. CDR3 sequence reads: CASSESFRVWWTRSEQYV. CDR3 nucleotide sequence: TGTGCCAGCAGTGAAAGTTTCCGGGTCTGGTGGACTAGGTCCGAGCAGTACGTC.

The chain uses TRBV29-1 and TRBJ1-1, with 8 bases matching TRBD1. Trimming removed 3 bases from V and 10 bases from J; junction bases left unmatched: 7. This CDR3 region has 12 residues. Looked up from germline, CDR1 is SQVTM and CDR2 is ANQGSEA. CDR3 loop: CSVEGTGMGAFF. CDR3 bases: TGCAGCGTTGAGGGGACAGGCATGGGAGCTTTCTTT.

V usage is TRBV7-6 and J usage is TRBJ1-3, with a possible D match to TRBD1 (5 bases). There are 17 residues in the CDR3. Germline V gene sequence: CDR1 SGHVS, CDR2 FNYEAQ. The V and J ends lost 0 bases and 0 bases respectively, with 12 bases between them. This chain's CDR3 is CASSLALDSYSGNTIYF. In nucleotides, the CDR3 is TGTGCCAGCAGCTTAGCGCTCGACAGCTACTCTGGAAACACCATATATTTT.

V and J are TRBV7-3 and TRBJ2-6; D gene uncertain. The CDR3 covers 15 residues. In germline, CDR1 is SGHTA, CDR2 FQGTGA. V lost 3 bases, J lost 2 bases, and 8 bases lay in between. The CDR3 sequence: CASSLGGPGANVLTF. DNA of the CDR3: TGTGCCAGCAGCTTGGGTGGGCCTGGGGCCAACGTCCTGACTTTC.

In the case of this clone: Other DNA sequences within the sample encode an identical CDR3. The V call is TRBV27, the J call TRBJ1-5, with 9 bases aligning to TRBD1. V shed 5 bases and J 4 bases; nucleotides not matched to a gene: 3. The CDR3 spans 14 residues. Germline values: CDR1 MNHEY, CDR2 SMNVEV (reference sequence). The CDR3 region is CASSLGQGNQPQHF. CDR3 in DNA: TGTGCCAGCAGTCTCGGACAGGGGAATCAGCCCCAGCATTTT.

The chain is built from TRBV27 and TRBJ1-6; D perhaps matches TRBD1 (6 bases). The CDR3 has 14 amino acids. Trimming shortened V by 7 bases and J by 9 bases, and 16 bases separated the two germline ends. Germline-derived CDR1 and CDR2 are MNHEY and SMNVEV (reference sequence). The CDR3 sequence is CASKRQALASPLHF. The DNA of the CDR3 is TGTGCCAGCAAACGACAGGCCCTGGCTTCACCCCTCCACTTT.

The CDR3 is CASSIGASSYNEQFF. The CDR3 DNA reads TGTGCCAGTAGTATAGGGGCCTCCTCCTACAATGAGCAGTTCTTC. This chain connects TRBV19 to TRBJ2-1; D uncertain. Germline CDR1 LNHDA, CDR2 SQIVND (reference sequence). The CDR3 spans 15 residues. V dropped 1 base and J dropped 0 bases, with 7 bases sitting between them.

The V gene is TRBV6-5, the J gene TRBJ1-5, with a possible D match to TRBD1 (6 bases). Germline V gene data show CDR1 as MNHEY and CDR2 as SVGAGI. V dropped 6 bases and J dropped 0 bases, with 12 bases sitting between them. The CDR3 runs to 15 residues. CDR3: CASSQTGVSNQPQHF. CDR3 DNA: TGTGCCAGCAGCCAGACAGGAGTTAGCAATCAGCCCCAGCATTTT.

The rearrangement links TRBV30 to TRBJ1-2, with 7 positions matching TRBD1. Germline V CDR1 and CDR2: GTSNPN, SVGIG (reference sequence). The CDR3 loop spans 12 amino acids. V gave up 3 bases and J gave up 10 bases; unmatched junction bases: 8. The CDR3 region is CAWRGQLSDYTF. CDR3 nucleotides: TGTGCCTGGAGGGGACAGCTTAGTGACTACACCTTC.

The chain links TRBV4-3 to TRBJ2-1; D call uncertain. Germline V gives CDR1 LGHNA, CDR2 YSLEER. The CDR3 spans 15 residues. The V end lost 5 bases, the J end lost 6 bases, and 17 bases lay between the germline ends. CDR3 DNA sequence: TGCGCCAGCAGCTCCCCTGGAAGCGCATCCAATGAGCAGTTCTTC. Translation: CASSSPGSASNEQFF.

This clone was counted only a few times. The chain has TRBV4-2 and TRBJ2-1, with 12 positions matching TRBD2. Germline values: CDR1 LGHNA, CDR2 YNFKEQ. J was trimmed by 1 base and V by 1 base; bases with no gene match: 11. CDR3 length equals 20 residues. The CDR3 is CASSQGFGLAGGFSYNEQFF. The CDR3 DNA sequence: TGTGCCAGCAGCCAAGGCTTTGGGCTAGCGGGGGGGTTTTCCTACAATGAGCAGTTCTTC.

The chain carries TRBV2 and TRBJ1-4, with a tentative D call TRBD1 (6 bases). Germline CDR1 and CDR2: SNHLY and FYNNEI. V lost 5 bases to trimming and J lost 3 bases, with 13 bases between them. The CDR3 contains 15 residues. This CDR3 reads CASSYDRTANEKLFF. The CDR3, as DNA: TGTGCCAGCAGTTACGACCGGACAGCTAATGAAAAACTGTTTTTT.

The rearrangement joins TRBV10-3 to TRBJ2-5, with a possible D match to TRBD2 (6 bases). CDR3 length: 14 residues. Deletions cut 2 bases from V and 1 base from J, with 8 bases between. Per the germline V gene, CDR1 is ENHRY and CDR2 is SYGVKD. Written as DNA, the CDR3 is TGTGCCATCAGTGAGACGGAGGGCCAAGAGACCCAGTACTTC. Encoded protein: CAISETEGQETQYF.

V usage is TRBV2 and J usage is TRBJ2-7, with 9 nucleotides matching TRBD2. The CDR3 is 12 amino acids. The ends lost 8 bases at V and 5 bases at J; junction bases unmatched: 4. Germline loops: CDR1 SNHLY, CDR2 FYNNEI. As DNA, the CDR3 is TGTGCCAGCGGGGGACTAGCTGACGAGCAGTACTTC. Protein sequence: CASGGLADEQYF.

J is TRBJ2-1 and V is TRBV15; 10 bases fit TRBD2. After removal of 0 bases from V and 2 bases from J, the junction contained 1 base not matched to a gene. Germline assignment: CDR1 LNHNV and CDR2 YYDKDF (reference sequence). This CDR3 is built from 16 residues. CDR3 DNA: TGTGCCACCAGCAGAGATCTAGCGGGGGCCTACAATGAGCAGTTCTTC. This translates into CATSRDLAGAYNEQFF.

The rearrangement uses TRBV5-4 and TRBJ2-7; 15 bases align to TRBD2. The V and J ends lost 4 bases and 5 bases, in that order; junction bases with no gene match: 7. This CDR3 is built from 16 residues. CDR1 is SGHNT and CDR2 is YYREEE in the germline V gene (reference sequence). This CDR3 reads CASSTRTSGGAHEQYF. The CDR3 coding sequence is TGTGCCAGCAGCACCCGGACTAGCGGGGGGGCCCACGAGCAGTACTTC.

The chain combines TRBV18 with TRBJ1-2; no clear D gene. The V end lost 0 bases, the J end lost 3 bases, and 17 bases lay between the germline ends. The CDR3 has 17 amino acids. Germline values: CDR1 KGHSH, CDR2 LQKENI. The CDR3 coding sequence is TGTGCCAGCTCACCACCGTGGAGTGGCGGAGTAGACTATGGCTACACCTTC. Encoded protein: CASSPPWSGGVDYGYTF.

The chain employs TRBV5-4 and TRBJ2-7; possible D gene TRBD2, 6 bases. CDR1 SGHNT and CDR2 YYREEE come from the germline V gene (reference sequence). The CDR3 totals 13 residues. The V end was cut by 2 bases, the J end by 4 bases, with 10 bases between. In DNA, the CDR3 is TGTGCCAGCAGCTTTGGCGGGGTTTACGAGCAGTACTTC. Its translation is CASSFGGVYEQYF.